The sequence of this T cell receptor (beta chain) was determined in a study of T cells in Graves' hyperthyroidism and ophthalmopathy. This clonotype was seen ten or more times. Its antigen is unknown. The source material, RNA transcripts, was used to amplify TCR beta CDR3 regions. Carried out on the TCR CDR3, a first-round RT-PCR used the HTBI primer set. Using its own MiXCR run on the multiplex PCR reads, TCRdb lists one record per CDR3 protein. The top ten hold roughly 29% of the sample, which has 490,000 or so distinct CDR3 sequences, about 15% seen once. Germline V gene lookup returns CDR1 KGHDR and CDR2 SFDVKD. This CDR3 spans 13 amino acids. V shed 7 bases and J shed 0 bases, with 8 bases lying between them. At least 3 on the Clinical Activity Score was recorded for ophthalmopathy patients, who also had NOSPECS grade at least 4 and duration under 3 months. Extraction of PBMCs used roughly 9.3 ml of fresh peripheral blood.

Findings of the study overall: Peripheral blood also featured most of the thyroid clonotypes expanded above 0.001.

The chain is built from TRBV24-1 and TRBJ2-5; no reliable D call. Sequencing input: blood. The clonotype was recovered from a woman aged 30 to 39 with Graves' ophthalmopathy. CDR3 nucleotide sequence: TGTGCCACCAGCACAGAGTACCAAGAGACCCAGTACTTC. Its translation: CATSTEYQETQYF.